Shown below are 2 T cell receptor beta chains from a single sample sequenced in a study of cytomegalovirus exposure and HLA in healthy donors. Sequenced by immunoSEQ multiplex PCR; TCRdb stores in-frame clones only, minus some. The data contain about 200,000 clones, approximately 78% of them seen just once; the ten biggest clones take up 1% to 1.5%. The sample consisted of PBMCs. The receptors derive from a woman between 25 and 40 years old in good health and CMV-seronegative.

The J gene is TRBJ2-7, the V gene TRBV30, with 10 bases matching TRBD2. The CDR3 length is 18 residues. The V gene end was trimmed by 0 bases and the J gene end by 3 bases; junction bases not matched to a gene: 14. Germline V gene sequence: CDR1 GTSNPN, CDR2 SVGIG (reference sequence). The CDR3 sequence is CAWSVVGVSSGSFYEQYF. The DNA of the CDR3 is TGTGCCTGGAGTGTAGTAGGGGTGTCTAGCGGGAGTTTCTACGAGCAGTACTTC. Filled out from reference TRBV30 and TRBJ2-7, the complete variable domain reads SQTIHQWPATLVQPVGSPLSLECTVEGTSNPNLYWYRQAAGRGLQLLFYSVGIGQISSEVPQNLSASRPQDRQFILSSKKLLLSDSGFYLCAWSVVGVSSGSFYEQYFGPGTRLTVT.

V and J are TRBV30 and TRBJ1-2; 7 bases line up with TRBD1. CDR1 GTSNPN and CDR2 SVGIG come from the germline V gene (reference sequence). The junction had 4 bases not matched to a gene; V was cut back by 4 bases and J by 2 bases. The length of the CDR3 is 13 residues. The CDR3 sequence is CAWTEDRNYGYTF. DNA for the CDR3: TGTGCCTGGACCGAGGACAGGAACTATGGCTACACCTTC.